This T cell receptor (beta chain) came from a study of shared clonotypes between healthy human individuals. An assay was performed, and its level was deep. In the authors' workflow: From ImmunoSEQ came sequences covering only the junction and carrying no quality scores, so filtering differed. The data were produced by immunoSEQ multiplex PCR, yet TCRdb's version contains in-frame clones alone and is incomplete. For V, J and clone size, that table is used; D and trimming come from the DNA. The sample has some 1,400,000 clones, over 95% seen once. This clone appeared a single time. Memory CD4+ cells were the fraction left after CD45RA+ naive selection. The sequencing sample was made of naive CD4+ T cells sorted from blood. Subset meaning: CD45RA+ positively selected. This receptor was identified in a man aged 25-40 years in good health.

CDR3 sequence reads: CASSGGTGLVDTQYF. The CDR3 bases are TGTGCCAGCAGTGGAGGGACAGGGCTGGTCGATACGCAGTATTTT. V gene TRBV2 combines with J gene TRBJ2-3, with 9 bases matching TRBD1. Looked up from germline, CDR1 is SNHLY and CDR2 is FYNNEI. The CDR3 is made up of 15 amino acids. Germline trimming cut 4 bases from V and 6 bases from J; bases unmatched to any gene: 8.